The 24 T cell receptor beta chains presented below share a single source sample, sequenced in a study of cytomegalovirus exposure and HLA in healthy donors. In the PCR, 60 Vbeta and 13 Jbeta primers were used. TCRdb's copy holds only in-frame clones and misses some; the assay was immunoSEQ multiplex PCR. The data hold under 250,000 clones, with nearly 80% observed a single time. The sequencing input was PBMCs. The receptors were sampled from a male donor in good health and CMV-seronegative.

The chain's CDR3 is CTSSHTSGENYEQYF. The DNA for the CDR3 is TGCACCAGCAGCCATACTAGCGGAGAAAACTACGAGCAGTACTTC. The rearrangement links TRBV1 to TRBJ2-7; the table's D call, TRBD2, was not checked against the DNA. TRBV1 is described as a pseudogene. This CDR3 spans 15 amino acids.

The rearrangement uses TRBV9 and TRBJ1-3; D may be TRBD1 (6 bases). CDR3 length: 17 residues. From germline, CDR1 is SGDLS and CDR2 YYNGEE. V was cut by 3 bases and J by 1 base, with 17 bases left in between. CDR3 in amino acids: CASSDRGGAGSGNTIYF. The CDR3 coding sequence is TGTGCCAGCAGCGACAGAGGGGGGGCAGGATCTGGAAACACCATATATTTT.

This clone turned up a few times. The V and J genes are TRBV5-1 and TRBJ2-3; TRBD2 agrees at 7 bases. CDR1 is SGHRS, CDR2 YFSETQ, per germline. V dropped 0 bases and J dropped 6; count of bases not matched to a gene: 4. The CDR3 length is 14 residues. CDR3 bases: TGCGCCAGCAGCTTGGAATTGCGGGGGGATACGCAGTATTTT. It is translated as CASSLELRGDTQYF.

V gene TRBV7-3 combines with J gene TRBJ2-5; 7 bases are shared with TRBD1. Germline CDR1 and CDR2: SGHTA and FQGTGA. The CDR3 extends over 14 amino acids. Trimming took 2 bases from V and 4 from J; bases not matched to a gene: 4. The CDR3 sequence: CASSLYHRGETQYF. CDR3 in DNA: TGTGCCAGCAGCTTATATCACAGGGGAGAGACCCAGTACTTC.

The J gene is TRBJ2-6, the V gene TRBV7-3, with TRBD1 identical over 7 bases. Germline CDR1 SGHTA, CDR2 FQGTGA. Trimming took 5 bases from V and 0 from J; bases not matched to a gene: 7. There are 17 residues in the CDR3. CDR3 sequence: CASSRDSLLSGANVLTF. CDR3 DNA sequence: TGTGCCAGCAGCCGGGACAGCCTCCTCTCTGGGGCCAACGTCCTGACTTTC. The complete variable domain, with remaining parts taken from reference TRBV7-3 and TRBJ2-6, reads GAGVSQTPSNKVTEKGKYVELRCDPISGHTALYWYRQSLGQGPEFLIYFQGTGAADDSGLPNDRFFAVRPEGSVSTLKIQRTERGDSAVYLCASSRDSLLSGANVLTFGAGSRLTVL.

The rearrangement uses TRBV28 and TRBJ1-2, with 8 bases that match TRBD1. Germline CDR1 is MDHEN and CDR2 is SYDVKM. Unmatched junction bases numbered 6, after V lost 4 bases and J lost 2 bases. The CDR3 has 15 residues. The CDR3: CASSSPGQGNYGYTF. In DNA form, the CDR3 reads TGTGCCAGCAGTTCCCCCGGACAGGGAAACTATGGCTACACCTTC.

The chain uses TRBV30 and TRBJ1-5; TRBD1 matches at 12 bases. After removal of 4 bases from V and 10 bases from J, the junction contained 5 bases not matched to a gene. This CDR3 comprises 13 residues. Per the germline V gene, CDR1 is GTSNPN and CDR2 is SVGIG (reference sequence). This chain's CDR3 is CAWTGTGGEPQHF. DNA of the CDR3: TGTGCCTGGACCGGGACAGGGGGCGAACCCCAGCATTTT.

The rearrangement links TRBV9 to TRBJ2-1, with TRBD1 matching over 7 bases. J lost 10 bases, V lost 4 bases, and 14 bases had no gene match. The CDR3 consists of 15 residues. Per the germline V gene, CDR1 is SGDLS and CDR2 is YYNGEE. CDR3 region: CASSPRTGGPKEQFF. The CDR3 DNA reads TGTGCCAGCAGCCCACGGACAGGTGGGCCCAAGGAGCAGTTCTTC.

The rearrangement joins TRBV27 to TRBJ2-5, with a tentative D call TRBD1 (5 bases). Germline loops: CDR1 MNHEY, CDR2 SMNVEV (reference sequence). V lost 4 bases and J 1 base, leaving 13 bases between the germline ends. The CDR3 is made up of 15 amino acids. CDR3 sequence reads: CASSSPGLSQETQYF. The CDR3 coding sequence is TGTGCCAGCAGTTCGCCAGGGTTGTCCCAAGAGACCCAGTACTTC.

The J gene is TRBJ1-2, the V gene TRBV2; 10 bases match TRBD1. CDR3 length: 19 residues. Germline V gene sequence: CDR1 SNHLY, CDR2 FYNNEI. Trimming removed 6 bases from V and 2 bases from J; junction bases left unmatched: 18. The CDR3 here is CASSIADNPGQGDNYGYTF. In DNA form, the CDR3 reads TGTGCCAGCAGCATAGCGGATAACCCAGGACAGGGGGACAACTATGGCTACACCTTC.

The J gene is TRBJ1-5, the V gene TRBV7-8, with D perhaps TRBD1 (6 bases). The CDR3 is made up of 15 amino acids. V lost 5 bases and J lost 3, with 14 bases in between. Germline loops: CDR1 SGHVS, CDR2 FQNEAQ. The CDR3 nucleotides read TGTGCCAGCAGCCTACTCAGGGGTATCAATCAGCCCCAGCATTTT. Translating gives CASSLLRGINQPQHF.

This chain uses TRBV5-4 with TRBJ2-7; D gene uncertain. The CDR3 has 15 amino acids. The germline V gene has CDR1 SGHNT and CDR2 YYREEE (reference sequence). Trimming removed 4 bases from V and 5 bases from J, with 19 bases in between. The CDR3 DNA sequence: TGTGCCAGCAGCCCTGGAGTAGGCCAGAAGGACGAGCAGTACTTC. It codes for CASSPGVGQKDEQYF.

The chain employs TRBV27 and TRBJ1-4, with D perhaps matching TRBD1 (5 bases). This CDR3 is 14 amino acids long. From germline, CDR1 is MNHEY and CDR2 SMNVEV (reference sequence). Trimming left V 3 bases short and J 6 bases short, with 11 bases between. The CDR3 bases are TGTGCCAGCAGTTTCCAGGGATCCGATGAAAAACTGTTTTTT. Translating gives CASSFQGSDEKLFF.

The chain carries TRBV28 and TRBJ1-5; tentatively, D is TRBD1 (5 bases). Germline V gives CDR1 MDHEN, CDR2 SYDVKM. The CDR3 contains 15 residues. Trimming stripped 3 bases from V and 2 bases from J, with 11 bases between. The CDR3 coding sequence is TGTGCCAGCAGTTTGATAACAGGAGGCAATCAGCCCCAGCATTTT. Its translation: CASSLITGGNQPQHF.

The V call is TRBV28, the J call TRBJ1-2, with 7 bases matching TRBD1. V trimming: 5 bases; J trimming: 0 bases; junction bases outside the gene matches: 6. The CDR3 contains 15 residues. Germline CDR1 and CDR2: MDHEN and SYDVKM. The CDR3 here is CASSPGTEPNYGYTF. The CDR3 DNA sequence: TGTGCCAGCAGTCCCGGGACAGAACCTAACTATGGCTACACCTTC.

This clone occurred a few times. The chain carries TRBV30 and TRBJ2-1; the D gene is possibly TRBD2 (6 bases). Trimming shortened V by 3 bases and J by 2 bases, and 8 bases separated the two germline ends. The length of the CDR3 is 13 residues. Germline-derived CDR1 and CDR2 are GTSNPN and SVGIG (reference sequence). The CDR3: CAWRLATYNEQFF. DNA for the CDR3: TGTGCCTGGAGACTAGCCACCTACAATGAGCAGTTCTTC.

The chain recombines TRBV6-5 with TRBJ2-7, with D possibly matching TRBD1 (5 bases). Per germline, CDR1 MNHEY and CDR2 SVGAGI. With 6 bases removed from V and 6 bases from J, the gap between germline ends came to 15 bases. This CDR3 region has 13 residues. CDR3: CASSARVRSEQYF. The CDR3 DNA reads as TGTGCCAGCAGCGCCAGGGTTCGGAGCGAGCAGTACTTC.

This clone has a handful of counts. V is TRBV29-1 and J is TRBJ2-1; 9 positions match TRBD2. After removal of 4 bases from V and 4 bases from J, the junction contained 8 bases not matched to a gene. The CDR3 consists of 15 residues. CDR1 and CDR2 (germline): SQVTM, ANQGSEA. The DNA of the CDR3 is TGCAGCGTTGCCAACCGACTAGCGGAATACAATGAGCAGTTCTTC. Translation: CSVANRLAEYNEQFF.

V usage is TRBV7-3 and J usage is TRBJ2-2, with TRBD1 as a possible D gene (5 bases). CDR1 SGHTA and CDR2 FQGTGA come from the germline V gene. The length of the CDR3 is 15 residues. V was cut by 3 bases and J by 1 base, with 9 bases left in between. CDR3 coding DNA: TGTGCCAGCAGCTTGACCGGACAGAACACCGGGGAGCTGTTTTTT. Its translation: CASSLTGQNTGELFF.

CDR3 coding DNA: TGTGCCAGCAGCCTCGGACTAGCTCAGGAGCAGTACTTC. Residues: CASSLGLAQEQYF. The chain has TRBV6-5 and TRBJ2-7; 8 nucleotides agree with TRBD2. J was trimmed by 7 bases and V by 6 bases; bases with no gene match: 8. Germline V lookup: CDR1 MNHEY, CDR2 SVGAGI. The CDR3 runs to 13 residues.

V usage is TRBV9 and J usage is TRBJ2-3, with TRBD1 as a possible D gene (6 bases). Germline loops: CDR1 SGDLS, CDR2 YYNGEE. The CDR3 runs 13 residues. V lost 3 bases, J lost 6 bases, and 11 bases lay in between. CDR3 sequence: CASSGQGPDTQYF. The CDR3 nucleotides are TGTGCCAGCAGCGGCCAGGGGCCGGATACGCAGTATTTT.

The gene calls are TRBV6-4 and TRBJ2-7; D gene unclear. V shed 6 bases and J shed 6 bases, with 15 bases lying between them. Per germline, CDR1 MRHNA and CDR2 SNTAGT. The CDR3 is 13 amino acids. CDR3 loop: CASSLYPLSEQYF. The CDR3 DNA follows: TGTGCCAGCAGCCTTTATCCCCTCTCCGAGCAGTACTTC.

The CDR3 loop reads CASSFTRSQPQHF. The CDR3 nucleotides read TGTGCCAGCAGCTTTACTCGTAGCCAGCCCCAGCATTTT. The chain couples TRBV7-3 to TRBJ1-5, with no clear D. V shed 3 bases and J shed 7 bases, with 10 bases lying between them. The length of the CDR3 is 13 residues. From germline, CDR1 is SGHTA and CDR2 FQGTGA. The whole variable domain, remainder taken from reference TRBV7-3 and TRBJ1-5, is GAGVSQTPSNKVTEKGKYVELRCDPISGHTALYWYRQSLGQGPEFLIYFQGTGAADDSGLPNDRFFAVRPEGSVSTLKIQRTERGDSAVYLCASSFTRSQPQHFGDGTRLSIL.

The chain joins TRBV7-9 to TRBJ2-5, with a possible D match to TRBD1 (6 bases). Matching the DNA end better, TRBJ2-7 makes the J call doubtful. The CDR3 covers 18 residues. CDR1 SEHNR and CDR2 FQNEAQ come from the germline V gene (reference sequence). The DNA for the CDR3 is TGTGCCAGCAGCGAACCCAGACCGGGACACGAGACCGACTACGAGCAGTACTTC. As protein: CASSEPRPGHETDYEQYF.